Listed here are 19 T cell receptor beta chains from one sample, sequenced in a study of blood T cell repertoires in COVID-19. Sequencing was performed with immunoSEQ multiplex PCR; in TCRdb, only in-frame clones are kept and a portion is missing. This sample yields 95,000 to 110,000 clones, of which around 83% are seen a single time; 4.3% belongs to the top ten. The sequenced sample was peripheral blood. These receptors were obtained from a man between 65 and 80 years old with acute or convalescent COVID-19.

This chain uses TRBV6-5 with TRBJ1-1; maybe TRBD1 (5 bases). From germline, CDR1 is MNHEY and CDR2 SVGAGI. V shed 5 bases and J shed 3 bases, with 7 bases lying between them. CDR3 size: 12 residues. In DNA, the CDR3 is TGTGCCAGCAGTCGGGGGTACACTGAAGCTTTCTTT. Amino acids: CASSRGYTEAFF.

The genes are TRBV5-1 and TRBJ2-5; the D gene is possibly TRBD2 (6 bases). V gave up 5 bases and J gave up 0 bases, with 11 bases separating them. Germline values: CDR1 SGHRS, CDR2 YFSETQ. CDR3 length equals 14 residues. This CDR3 is CASRGGGYQETQYF. The CDR3 region has the DNA TGCGCCAGCAGAGGTGGAGGGTACCAAGAGACCCAGTACTTC.

This clone was counted only a few times. The chain joins TRBV29-1 to TRBJ2-1, with 8 bases identical to TRBD2. V gave up 4 bases and J gave up 9 bases; unmatched junction bases: 8. The CDR3 contains 13 residues. CDR1 is SQVTM and CDR2 is ANQGSEA in the germline V gene. CDR3 region: CSVVAGLDAEQFF. CDR3 nucleotides: TGCAGCGTTGTAGCGGGGCTTGACGCTGAGCAGTTCTTC.

Only a few counts were recorded for this clone. The rearrangement links TRBV28 to TRBJ1-2; 7 positions agree with TRBD1. Germline V gene data show CDR1 as MDHEN and CDR2 as SYDVKM. CDR3 length: 14 residues. V shed 3 bases, J shed 6 bases, and the junction held 7 bases outside the gene matches. The CDR3 DNA follows: TGTGCCAGCAGTTTTCAAGGGGGCGCAAATGGCTACACCTTC. Encoded protein: CASSFQGGANGYTF.

The V call is TRBV5-1, the J call TRBJ2-5; 16 nucleotides agree with TRBD2. The germline gives CDR1 SGHRS, CDR2 YFSETQ. The junction had 14 bases not matched to a gene; V was cut back by 3 bases and J by 3 bases. CDR3 size: 20 residues. CDR3 nucleotide sequence: TGCGCCAGCAGCTCGAGGGGACTAGCGGGGGGGCCTAATGGGAAAGAGACCCAGTACTTC. This sequence encodes CASSSRGLAGGPNGKETQYF.

Only one count was recorded for this clone. This chain uses TRBV7-9 with TRBJ1-6; 8 bases map to TRBD1. Looked up from germline, CDR1 is SEHNR and CDR2 is FQNEAQ (reference sequence). The CDR3 totals 15 residues. Trimming took 5 bases from V and 7 from J; bases not matched to a gene: 7. The chain's CDR3 is CASSTGQAVNSPLHF. CDR3 bases: TGTGCCAGCAGCACGGGACAGGCCGTAAATTCACCCCTCCACTTT.

The V gene is TRBV6-6, the J gene TRBJ1-1, with 9 bases fitting TRBD1. The CDR3 has 12 amino acids. Per the germline V gene, CDR1 is MNHNY and CDR2 is SVGAGI (reference sequence). The V and J ends lost 9 bases and 4 bases, in that order; junction bases with no gene match: 3. DNA of the CDR3: TGTGCCAGTAGGGACAGGGCCACTGAAGCTTTCTTT. Its protein product is CASRDRATEAFF.

The V and J genes are TRBV6-6 and TRBJ2-1; 8 bases line up with TRBD1. V dropped 7 bases and J dropped 8; count of bases not matched to a gene: 7. This CDR3 contains 13 residues. CDR1 is MNHNY, CDR2 SVGAGI, per germline (reference sequence). CDR3 nucleotides: TGTGCCAGCAACCCAGGGGGCTTGTATGAGCAGTTCTTC. This gives the protein CASNPGGLYEQFF.

This clone was seen repeatedly, ten times or more. This chain's CDR3 is CASSLAGGTDSYEQYF. DNA for the CDR3: TGTGCCAGCAGCTTAGCTGGGGGGACGGACTCCTACGAGCAGTACTTC. The rearrangement links TRBV7-6 to TRBJ2-7; TRBD2 is a possible D gene (6 bases). The CDR3 consists of 16 residues. V gave up 0 bases and J gave up 0 bases, with 12 bases separating them. Germline assignment: CDR1 SGHVS and CDR2 FNYEAQ.

The chain couples TRBV20-1 to TRBJ1-2; D remains ambiguous. This CDR3 has 19 residues. Trimming removed 3 bases from V and 1 base from J, with 27 bases in between. Germline assignment: CDR1 DFQATT and CDR2 SNEGSKA (reference sequence). In nucleotides, the CDR3 is TGCAGTGCTAGTTTAGGTGCGGCCTTCCAAGAAACCCATAACTATGGCTACACCTTC. Its translation is CSASLGAAFQETHNYGYTF.

This clone was observed a handful of times. The same CDR3 is also encoded by other DNA sequences in this sample. The genes are TRBV29-1 and TRBJ2-3; 11 bases match TRBD2. The germline gives CDR1 SQVTM, CDR2 ANQGSEA. V was pared by 6 bases and J by 3 bases, with 2 bases of the junction left unmatched. This CDR3 region has 13 residues. CDR3 protein: CSVASGGTDTQYF. CDR3 in DNA: TGCAGCGTAGCTAGCGGGGGGACAGATACGCAGTATTTT.

This clone was seen once. The J gene is TRBJ2-7, the V gene TRBV23-1; D is perhaps TRBD1 (5 bases). TRBV23-1 is treated as an ORF (open reading frame) with a function not yet certain. V dropped 2 bases and J dropped 0 bases, with 20 bases sitting between them. This CDR3 is 18 amino acids long. CDR3 protein: CASSQPDPSTEDSYEQYF. The DNA of the CDR3 is TGCGCCAGCAGTCAACCGGACCCCTCGACAGAGGACTCCTACGAGCAGTACTTC.

This chain connects TRBV5-1 to TRBJ1-1; 7 bases fit TRBD1. V was pared by 4 bases and J by 2 bases, with 8 bases of the junction left unmatched. Germline CDR1 reads SGHRS; CDR2 reads YFSETQ. The CDR3 length is 15 residues. The CDR3, as DNA: TGCGCCAGCAGCCACAAGACAGGGACTAACACTGAAGCTTTCTTT. Translating it yields CASSHKTGTNTEAFF.

The chain carries TRBV6-6 and TRBJ2-7, with D perhaps matching TRBD1 (6 bases). Germline loops: CDR1 MNHNY, CDR2 SVGAGI (reference sequence). The CDR3 has 15 amino acids. The V end lost 6 bases, the J end lost 2 bases, and 17 bases lay between the germline ends. The CDR3 coding sequence is TGTGCCAGCAGGGGGGCTTTCGGGCCGACCTACGAGCAGTACTTC. Protein product: CASRGAFGPTYEQYF.

The chain has TRBV23-1 and TRBJ1-3; TRBD1 agrees at 7 bases. TRBV23-1 is placed among ORFs of uncertain function. J lost 0 bases, V lost 0 bases, and 8 bases had no gene match. The CDR3 loop spans 18 amino acids. CDR3 sequence (DNA): TGCGCCAGCAGTCAATCCCGGGACAGCCCGCTCTCTGGAAACACCATATATTTT. This sequence encodes CASSQSRDSPLSGNTIYF.

The chain recombines TRBV6-6 with TRBJ2-5, with D perhaps matching TRBD2 (5 bases). Trimming left V 5 bases short and J 1 base short, with 11 bases between. CDR1 and CDR2 (germline): MNHNY, SVGAGI (reference sequence). The CDR3 is 14 amino acids. The CDR3 bases are TGTGCCAGCAGTCGGGATGGCGGCCAAGAGACCCAGTACTTC. Its protein product is CASSRDGGQETQYF.

V gene TRBV6-4 combines with J gene TRBJ1-2; 8 nucleotides match TRBD1. Germline CDR1 is MRHNA and CDR2 is SNTAGT. The CDR3 covers 13 residues. J was trimmed by 7 bases and V by 2 bases; bases with no gene match: 3. CDR3 sequence (DNA): TGTGCCAGCAGTGACGACAGGGGAGGTGGCTACACCTTC. It encodes CASSDDRGGGYTF.

V and J are TRBV19 and TRBJ1-5, with D unclear. Trimming pared 7 bases from V and 1 base from J, leaving 17 bases between. The CDR3 is made up of 16 amino acids. The germline gives CDR1 LNHDA, CDR2 SQIVND (reference sequence). DNA for the CDR3: TGTGCCAGTACTCCTCAGCAGTCGGGGAGCAATCAGCCCCAGCATTTT. Amino acid sequence: CASTPQQSGSNQPQHF.

This clone occurred a few times. The rearrangement joins TRBV18 to TRBJ2-7, with D tentatively TRBD2 (5 bases). The V gene's germline CDR1 is KGHSH and CDR2 LQKENI. The CDR3 length is 15 residues. Trimming removed 3 bases at V and 3 bases at J, with 15 bases between. This CDR3 is CASSPPSGSDYEQYF. CDR3 DNA: TGTGCCAGCTCACCCCCATCGGGGTCGGACTACGAGCAGTACTTC.